This T cell receptor (beta chain) was recovered during a study of spatial heterogeneity in lung cancer. The germline V gene encodes CDR1 LNHDA and CDR2 SQIVND (reference sequence). Trimming pared 3 bases from V and 0 bases from J, leaving 11 bases between. The CDR3 consists of 16 residues. Only a few counts were recorded for this clonotype. Time point noted: blood at routine non-recurrence follow-up after resection. Each CDR3 protein gets one entry after TCRdb re-called the 5' RACE reads with MiXCR. The profile shows about 94,000 distinct CDR3 sequences, approximately 19% of them singletons. Material: PBMCs, obtained at follow-up. The receptor was isolated from a male donor with early-stage non-small cell lung cancer. The chain joins TRBV19 to TRBJ1-4; D not resolved. In DNA form, the CDR3 reads TGTGCCAGTAGTATGCGTTTATTAGCAACTAATGAAAAACTGTTTTTT. The encoded protein is CASSMRLLATNEKLFF.